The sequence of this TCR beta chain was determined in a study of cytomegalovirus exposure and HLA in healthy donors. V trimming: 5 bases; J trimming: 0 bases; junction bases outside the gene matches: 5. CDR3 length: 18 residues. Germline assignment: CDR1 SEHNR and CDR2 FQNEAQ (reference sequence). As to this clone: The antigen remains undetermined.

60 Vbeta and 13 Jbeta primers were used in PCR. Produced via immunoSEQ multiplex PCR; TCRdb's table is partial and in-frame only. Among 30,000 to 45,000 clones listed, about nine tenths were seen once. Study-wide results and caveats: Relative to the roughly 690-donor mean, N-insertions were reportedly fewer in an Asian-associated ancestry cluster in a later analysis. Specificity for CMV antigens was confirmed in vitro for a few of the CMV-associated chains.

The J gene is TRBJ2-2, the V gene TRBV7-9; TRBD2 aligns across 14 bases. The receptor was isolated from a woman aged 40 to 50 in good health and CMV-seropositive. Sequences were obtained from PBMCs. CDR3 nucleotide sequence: TGTGCCAGCAGCCCGCGGACTAGCGGGGGGTCGAACACCGGGGAGCTGTTTTTT. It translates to CASSPRTSGGSNTGELFF.